A selection of T cell receptor beta chains follows, all from one sample in a study of blood T cell repertoires in COVID-19. Sequencing used immunoSEQ multiplex PCR; TCRdb keeps in-frame clones, though not all of them. The sample includes 280,000 or so clones, 70% to 90% seen only once; the top ten take 2.2%. Sequencing input: PBMCs or T cells enriched from blood (not recorded which). The receptors stem from a young man who had recovered from COVID-19. CDR3s include the opening cysteine and the closing phenylalanine or tryptophan. D genes are given only for firm matches. Some rows have no size entry. The others give once, few or many, or a class for an expanded clone.

d_call: NA
v_call: TRBV24-1
j_call: TRBJ1-2
clone_size: few
cdr3_length: 14
cdr3_nt: TGTGCCACCAGTGATCCCCGGGGTATTGAAGGCTACACCTTC
cdr3_aa: CATSDPRGIEGYTF

d_call: NA
v_call: TRBV11-2
j_call: TRBJ1-3
clone_size: NA
cdr3_length: 15
cdr3_nt: TGTGCCAGCAGCTTAGAGGGCAGACCTGGAAACACCATATATTTT
cdr3_aa: CASSLEGRPGNTIYF

d_call: TRBD1
v_call: TRBV18
j_call: TRBJ1-2
clone_size: few
cdr3_length: 16
cdr3_nt: TGTGCCAGCTCAGCAGTTCCCGGGACAGATAACTATGGCTACACCTTC
cdr3_aa: CASSAVPGTDNYGYTF

d_call: NA
v_call: TRBV19
j_call: TRBJ1-5
clone_size: NA
cdr3_length: 13
cdr3_nt: TGTGCCAGTAGTATTTGGCTCAATCAGCCCCAGCATTTT
cdr3_aa: CASSIWLNQPQHF

d_call: NA
v_call: TRBV7-3
j_call: TRBJ2-3
clone_size: NA
cdr3_length: 14
cdr3_nt: TGTGCCAGCAGCCGACTAGTTAGCACAGATACGCAGTATTTT
cdr3_aa: CASSRLVSTDTQYF

d_call: TRBD2
v_call: TRBV7-2
j_call: TRBJ2-7
clone_size: NA
cdr3_length: 17
cdr3_nt: TGTGCCAGCAGCCGTGCCGCCCGGGGGGTCAGGGTCTACGAGCAGTACTTC
cdr3_aa: CASSRAARGVRVYEQYF

d_call: NA
v_call: TRBV6-5
j_call: TRBJ1-6
clone_size: NA
cdr3_length: 16
cdr3_nt: TGTGCCAGCAGTTACTCTCTAAGCTCCTATAATTCACCCCTCCACTTT
cdr3_aa: CASSYSLSSYNSPLHF

d_call: TRBD1
v_call: TRBV11-2
j_call: TRBJ2-5
clone_size: NA
cdr3_length: 14
cdr3_nt: TGTGCCAGCAGCGCCGGGACAGGACGAGAGACCCAGTACTTC
cdr3_aa: CASSAGTGRETQYF

d_call: TRBD2
v_call: TRBV7-9
j_call: TRBJ2-5
clone_size: NA
cdr3_length: 18
cdr3_nt: TGTGCCAGCAGCCCAGGGGTGGCGGCTAGCGGGTATTCGGAGACCCAGTACTTC
cdr3_aa: CASSPGVAASGYSETQYF

d_call: NA
v_call: TRBV20-1
j_call: TRBJ1-2
clone_size: NA
cdr3_length: 11
cdr3_nt: TGCAGTACGCCCTCGGGTGGGGGCTACACCTTC
cdr3_aa: CSTPSGGGYTF

d_call: TRBD1
v_call: TRBV18
j_call: TRBJ1-5
clone_size: NA
cdr3_length: 14
cdr3_nt: TGTGCCAGCTCGACCGGGACAGGCGGTCAGCCCCAGCATTTT
cdr3_aa: CASSTGTGGQPQHF

d_call: TRBD1
v_call: TRBV15
j_call: TRBJ1-2
clone_size: many
cdr3_length: 14
cdr3_nt: TGTGCCACCAGCAGTGCAGGGGGCCACTATGGCTACACCTTC
cdr3_aa: CATSSAGGHYGYTF

d_call: TRBD2
v_call: TRBV5-1
j_call: TRBJ2-3
clone_size: NA
cdr3_length: 17
cdr3_nt: TGCGCCAGCAGCTCCAGGCCCCCGGGACTACGCACAGATACGCAGTATTTT
cdr3_aa: CASSSRPPGLRTDTQYF